The 5 T cell receptor beta chains reported below all come from one sample, sequenced in a study of blood T cell repertoires in COVID-19. TCRdb's copy holds only in-frame clones and misses some; the assay was immunoSEQ multiplex PCR. This repertoire shows under 250,000 clones, 89% found once; its top ten account for about 5%. The source material was peripheral blood. These TCRs come from a woman between 35 and 50 years old with acute or convalescent COVID-19.

The J gene is TRBJ2-6, the V gene TRBV6-5; D is perhaps TRBD2 (5 bases). The V and J ends lost 3 bases and 0 bases respectively, with 9 bases between them. Germline lookup yields CDR1 MNHEY and CDR2 SVGAGI. This CDR3 has 16 amino acids. The chain's CDR3 is CASSYSDHSGANVLTF. The DNA of the CDR3 is TGTGCCAGCAGTTATAGCGACCACTCTGGGGCCAACGTCCTGACTTTC.

This clone came up a few times. The gene calls are TRBV30 and TRBJ1-6, with a weak D call TRBD1 (6 bases). CDR1 is GTSNPN and CDR2 is SVGIG in the germline V gene (reference sequence). The V and J ends lost 0 bases and 10 bases respectively, with 13 bases between them. The CDR3 contains 14 residues. The CDR3 is CAWSVGRGDSPLHF. CDR3 coding DNA: TGTGCCTGGAGTGTCGGCAGGGGCGACTCACCCCTCCACTTT.

The chain combines TRBV9 with TRBJ2-1; D is perhaps TRBD2 (7 bases). Between the trimmed V and J ends, which lost 7 bases and 6 bases, there was a span of 11 bases. Germline CDR1 SGDLS, CDR2 YYNGEE. This CDR3 spans 12 amino acids. The CDR3 here is CASSRGANEQFF. CDR3 coding DNA: TGTGCCAGCTCCCGGGGGGCCAATGAGCAGTTCTTC.

The rearrangement uses TRBV4-2 and TRBJ2-3, with TRBD2 identical over 8 bases. Germline CDR1 is LGHNA and CDR2 is YNFKEQ. This CDR3 comprises 16 residues. The V and J ends lost 4 bases and 5 bases, in that order; junction bases with no gene match: 11. The CDR3 loop reads CASSPPHGGAGDTQYF. The CDR3 DNA is TGTGCCAGCAGCCCCCCGCACGGGGGGGCCGGAGATACGCAGTATTTT.

The gene calls are TRBV19 and TRBJ2-3; the D gene is possibly TRBD2 (6 bases). The V end lost 8 bases, the J end lost 1 base, and 19 bases lay between the germline ends. The CDR3 sequence is 16 residues long. Germline V gene data show CDR1 as LNHDA and CDR2 as SQIVND (reference sequence). This CDR3 reads CASSPAGRPRTDTQYF. Here the CDR3 DNA reads TGTGCCAGTTCTCCGGCGGGGAGACCCCGCACAGATACGCAGTATTTT.